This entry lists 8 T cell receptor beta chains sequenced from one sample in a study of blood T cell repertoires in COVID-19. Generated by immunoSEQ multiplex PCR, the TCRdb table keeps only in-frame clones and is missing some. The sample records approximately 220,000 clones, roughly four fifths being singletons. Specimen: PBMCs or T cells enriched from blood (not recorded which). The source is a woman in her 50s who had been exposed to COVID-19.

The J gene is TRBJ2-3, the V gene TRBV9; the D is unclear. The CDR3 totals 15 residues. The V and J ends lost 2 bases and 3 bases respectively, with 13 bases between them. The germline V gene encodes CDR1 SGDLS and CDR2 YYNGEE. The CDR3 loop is CASSVAGSPTDTQYF. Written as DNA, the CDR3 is TGTGCCAGCAGCGTCGCTGGCTCTCCAACAGATACGCAGTATTTT.

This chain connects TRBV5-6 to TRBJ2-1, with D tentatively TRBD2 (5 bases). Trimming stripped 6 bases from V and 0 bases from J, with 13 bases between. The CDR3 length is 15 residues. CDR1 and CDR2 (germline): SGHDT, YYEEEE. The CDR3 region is CASNRPGLSYNEQFF. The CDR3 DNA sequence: TGTGCCAGCAATCGCCCTGGACTCTCCTACAATGAGCAGTTCTTC.

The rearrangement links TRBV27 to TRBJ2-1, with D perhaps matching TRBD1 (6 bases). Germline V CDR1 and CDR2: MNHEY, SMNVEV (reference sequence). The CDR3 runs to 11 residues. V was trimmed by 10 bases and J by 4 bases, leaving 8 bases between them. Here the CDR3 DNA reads TGTGCCACCGGACAGTACAATGAGCAGTTCTTC. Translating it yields CATGQYNEQFF.

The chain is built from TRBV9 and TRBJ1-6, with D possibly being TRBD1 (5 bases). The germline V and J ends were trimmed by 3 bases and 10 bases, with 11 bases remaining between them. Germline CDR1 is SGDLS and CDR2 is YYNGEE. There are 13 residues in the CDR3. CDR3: CASSAGGDSPLHF. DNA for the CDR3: TGTGCCAGCAGCGCGGGGGGGGACTCACCCCTCCACTTT.

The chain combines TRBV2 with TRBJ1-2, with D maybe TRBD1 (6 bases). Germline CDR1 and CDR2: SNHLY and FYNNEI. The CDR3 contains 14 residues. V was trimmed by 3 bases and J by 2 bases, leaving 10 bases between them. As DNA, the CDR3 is TGTGCCAGCAGTGAGGAAACAGGGAACTATGGCTACACCTTC. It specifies CASSEETGNYGYTF.

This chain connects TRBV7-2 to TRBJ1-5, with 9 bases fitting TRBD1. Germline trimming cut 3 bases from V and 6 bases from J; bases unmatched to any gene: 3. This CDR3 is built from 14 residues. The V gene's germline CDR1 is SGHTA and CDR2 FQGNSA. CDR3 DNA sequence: TGTGCCAGCAGCTTTACAGGGGGCGGTCAGCCCCAGCATTTT. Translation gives CASSFTGGGQPQHF.

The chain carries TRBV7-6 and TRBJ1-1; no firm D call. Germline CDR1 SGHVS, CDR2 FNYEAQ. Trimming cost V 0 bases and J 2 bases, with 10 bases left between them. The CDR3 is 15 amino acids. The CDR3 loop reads CASSLAPAGNTEAFF. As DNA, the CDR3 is TGTGCCAGCAGCTTAGCCCCGGCGGGCAACACTGAAGCTTTCTTT.

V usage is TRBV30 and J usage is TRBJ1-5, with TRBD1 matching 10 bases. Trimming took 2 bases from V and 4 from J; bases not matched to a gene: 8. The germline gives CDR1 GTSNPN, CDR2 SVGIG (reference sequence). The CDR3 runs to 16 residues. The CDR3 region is CAWSLTRDRGNQPQHF. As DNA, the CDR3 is TGTGCCTGGAGTCTCACTCGGGACAGGGGTAATCAGCCCCAGCATTTT. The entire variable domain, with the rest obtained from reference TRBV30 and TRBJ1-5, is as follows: SQTIHQWPATLVQPVGSPLSLECTVEGTSNPNLYWYRQAAGRGLQLLFYSVGIGQISSEVPQNLSASRPQDRQFILSSKKLLLSDSGFYLCAWSLTRDRGNQPQHFGDGTRLSIL.